These 32 T cell receptor beta chains were all obtained from the same sample, sequenced in a study of shared clonotypes between healthy human individuals. Naive CD8 populations comprised CD45RO-negative cells positively selected for CCR7, excluding terminally differentiated effector memory CD45RA+ cells. Data came from immunoSEQ multiplex PCR; TCRdb stores just in-frame clones and leaves some out. Altogether about 2 million clones are present, roughly 94% being singletons, with the ten largest covering roughly 1.2%. Sample: naive CD8+ T cells sorted from blood. The receptors stem from a man aged 18-30 years in good health.

The chain has TRBV4-1 and TRBJ2-5, with 15 bases fitting TRBD2. V lost 0 bases to trimming and J lost 5 bases; unmatched junction nucleotides: 10. The length of the CDR3 is 19 residues. Germline V gene data show CDR1 as MGHRA and CDR2 as YSYEKL. Written as DNA, the CDR3 is TGCGCCAGCAGCCAAGATCATGGACTAGCGGGGGGGCCTTGGGAGACCCAGTACTTC. Its protein is CASSQDHGLAGGPWETQYF.

The chain has TRBV27 and TRBJ2-7; TRBD1 aligns across 11 bases. The CDR3 has 19 residues. Germline trimming cut 6 bases from V and 4 bases from J; bases unmatched to any gene: 20. In germline, CDR1 is MNHEY, CDR2 SMNVEV (reference sequence). CDR3 region: CASSPIPGQGVVDDYEQYF. CDR3 nucleotides: TGTGCCAGCAGCCCTATACCGGGACAGGGGGTCGTTGACGATTACGAGCAGTACTTC.

The rearrangement links TRBV5-1 to TRBJ1-2, with 12 bases matching TRBD1. Germline assignment: CDR1 SGHRS and CDR2 YFSETQ. The CDR3 spans 18 residues. Trimming at V came to 0 bases and at J to 2 bases, leaving 8 bases not matched to a gene. CDR3 DNA: TGCGCCAGCAGCTTGGTGGGGACAGGGGGCGCGGAAAACTATGGCTACACCTTC. This encodes CASSLVGTGGAENYGYTF. Using reference TRBV5-1 and TRBJ1-2 for the parts outside the CDR3, the full variable domain is KAGVTQTPRYLIKTRGQQVTLSCSPISGHRSVSWYQQTPGQGLQFLFEYFSETQRNKGNFPGRFSGRQFSNSRSEMNVSTLELGDSALYLCASSLVGTGGAENYGYTFGSGTRLTVV.

The chain uses TRBV6-1 and TRBJ1-4; 9 nucleotides match TRBD1. From germline, CDR1 is MNHNS and CDR2 SASEGT. CDR3 size: 14 residues. V lost 5 bases, J lost 6 bases, and 4 bases stayed unmatched. CDR3 sequence: CASSLGTGHEKLFF. The CDR3 bases are TGTGCCAGCAGTCTCGGGACAGGGCATGAAAAACTGTTTTTT.

This chain joins TRBV10-3 and TRBJ1-2; the D is unclear. The CDR3 is made up of 12 amino acids. Per germline, CDR1 ENHRY and CDR2 SYGVKD. Trimming left V 3 bases short and J 6 bases short, with 8 bases between. As DNA, the CDR3 is TGTGCCATCAGTGATCAAACTGATGGCTACACCTTC. This gives the protein CAISDQTDGYTF.

For this clone: Different DNA sequences within this sample yield the same CDR3. This chain uses TRBV9 with TRBJ1-1; TRBD1 is a possible D gene (5 bases). The CDR3 length is 15 residues. Germline lookup yields CDR1 SGDLS and CDR2 YYNGEE. Trimming removed 3 bases at V and 0 bases at J, with 12 bases between. CDR3 in amino acids: CASSASAGLNTEAFF. DNA for the CDR3: TGTGCCAGCAGCGCCTCCGCAGGGTTGAACACTGAAGCTTTCTTT.

The chain couples TRBV7-9 to TRBJ1-2, with D hard to call. Germline CDR1 and CDR2: SEHNR and FQNEAQ (reference sequence). V lost 2 bases and J 6 bases, leaving 13 bases between the germline ends. The CDR3 extends over 14 amino acids. The CDR3 region is CASSLFDSVDGYTF. The CDR3 DNA follows: TGTGCCAGCAGCTTATTTGATAGCGTGGATGGCTACACCTTC.

Concerning this clone itself: The same CDR3 also results from other DNA sequences found in this sample. The chain employs TRBV27 and TRBJ1-1; D ambiguous. Germline V CDR1 and CDR2: MNHEY, SMNVEV (reference sequence). V lost 0 bases and J 2 bases, leaving 4 bases between the germline ends. The CDR3 is 13 amino acids. CDR3 residues: CASSLSLNTEAFF. The CDR3 region has the DNA TGTGCCAGCAGTTTATCCCTTAACACTGAAGCTTTCTTT.

The chain is built from TRBV5-4 and TRBJ2-1; 8 nucleotides match TRBD2. This CDR3 has 12 residues. Losses at the gene ends were 10 bases for V and 5 bases for J; bases not matched to a gene: 5. CDR1 is SGHNT and CDR2 is YYREEE in the germline V gene (reference sequence). For the CDR3, the DNA is TGTGCCGAAGCGGGGGCCAACAATGAGCAGTTCTTC. The encoded protein is CAEAGANNEQFF. Together with reference TRBV5-4 and TRBJ2-1, the CDR3 gives the full variable domain: ETGVTQSPTHLIKTRGQQVTLRCSSQSGHNTVSWYQQALGQGPQFIFQYYREEENGRGNFPPRFSGLQFPNYSSELNVNALELDDSALYLCAEAGANNEQFFGPGTRLTVL.

V gene TRBV5-5 combines with J gene TRBJ1-5; D gene unclear. Germline CDR1 is SGHKS and CDR2 is YYEKEE (reference sequence). The CDR3 has 11 amino acids. Trimming left V 0 bases short and J 7 bases short, with 2 bases between. This CDR3 reads CASSLGQPQHF. The DNA of the CDR3 is TGTGCCAGCAGCTTGGGACAGCCCCAGCATTTT.

CDR3 sequence: CASSIVTGGAGETQYF. CDR3 nucleotide sequence: TGTGCCAGTAGTATAGTGACAGGGGGCGCGGGGGAGACCCAGTACTTC. V is TRBV19 and J is TRBJ2-5; 10 bases map to TRBD1. CDR3 length: 16 amino acids. From germline, CDR1 is LNHDA and CDR2 SQIVND (reference sequence). V shed 1 base, J shed 5 bases, and the junction held 7 bases outside the gene matches.

This clone was found once. This CDR3 reads CAWSVGSVSGTEAFF. The CDR3 region has the DNA TGTGCCTGGAGTGTAGGAAGTGTCTCAGGCACTGAAGCTTTCTTT. The chain joins TRBV30 to TRBJ1-1; D gene unclear. Trimming took off 0 bases at V and 4 bases at J, with 15 bases between the two ends. The CDR3 totals 15 residues. Germline CDR1 GTSNPN, CDR2 SVGIG (reference sequence).

This clone showed up just once. This sequence joins TRBV27 and TRBJ2-7; the D gene is possibly TRBD1 (6 bases). The V end was cut by 5 bases, the J end by 7 bases, with 18 bases between. The germline CDR1 and CDR2 sequences are MNHEY and SMNVEV (reference sequence). The length of the CDR3 is 14 residues. The CDR3 DNA reads as TGTGCCAGCAGTCCAGGGGATCCAAGAGAGGAGCAGTACTTC. Translation: CASSPGDPREEQYF.

The chain links TRBV2 to TRBJ1-4; 7 positions agree with TRBD1. The CDR3 consists of 15 residues. Unmatched junction bases numbered 14, after V lost 10 bases and J lost 6 bases. CDR1 SNHLY and CDR2 FYNNEI come from the germline V gene. The CDR3 nucleotides read TGTGCCACCTCGGGGCTACAGGGGTTGGATGAAAAACTGTTTTTT. Translation gives CATSGLQGLDEKLFF.

Comment on this clone: Other DNA variants within this sample encode the same CDR3. The rearrangement uses TRBV4-1 and TRBJ2-1, with D hard to call. Trimming took 1 base from V and 4 from J, leaving 8 bases between them. The CDR3 extends over 14 amino acids. Germline V gene sequence: CDR1 MGHRA, CDR2 YSYEKL. For the CDR3, the DNA is TGCGCCAGCAGCCAAGTTCCTGGTTACAATGAGCAGTTCTTC. Translation gives CASSQVPGYNEQFF.

The chain recombines TRBV6-6 with TRBJ2-7; no reliable D call. Germline V CDR1 and CDR2: MNHNY, SVGAGI (reference sequence). The CDR3 is 14 amino acids. V lost 0 bases and J lost 2, with 8 bases in between. In nucleotides, the CDR3 is TGTGCCAGCAGTTACTCGTCACCGGCCTACGAGCAGTACTTC. As protein: CASSYSSPAYEQYF.

The gene calls are TRBV6-5 and TRBJ2-7, with 9 bases fitting TRBD1. Trimming cost V 4 bases and J 5 bases; bases outside gene matches: 12. CDR3 length equals 16 residues. CDR1 is MNHEY and CDR2 is SVGAGI in the germline V gene. CDR3 DNA: TGTGCCAGCAGTTTCGGACCCGGGACAGGGCACCACGAGCAGTACTTC. Protein sequence: CASSFGPGTGHHEQYF.

The V and J genes are TRBV6-6 and TRBJ2-7; TRBD2 agrees at 7 bases. Per germline, CDR1 MNHNY and CDR2 SVGAGI (reference sequence). This CDR3 is built from 15 residues. The J segment lost 6 bases and the V segment lost 2 bases, leaving 10 bases of the junction unmatched. The CDR3 sequence is CASSYTEGREGEQYF. DNA for the CDR3: TGTGCCAGCAGTTACACCGAGGGGAGGGAGGGCGAGCAGTACTTC.

DNA of the CDR3: TGTGCCAGCAGTTTAGGACCCGGACAGTCCGTTCGGACTGAAGCTTTCTTT. The encoded protein is CASSLGPGQSVRTEAFF. This rearrangement joins TRBV27 to TRBJ1-1, with D maybe TRBD1 (6 bases). V lost 2 bases to trimming and J lost 5 bases, with 21 bases between them. The CDR3 is made up of 17 amino acids. Germline-derived CDR1 and CDR2 are MNHEY and SMNVEV (reference sequence).

The chain uses TRBV7-8 and TRBJ2-7; D might be TRBD1 or TRBD2, each matching 6 bases. Trimming removed 2 bases from V and 6 bases from J, with 20 bases in between. The CDR3 spans 16 residues. The germline V gene encodes CDR1 SGHVS and CDR2 FQNEAQ. CDR3: CASSLYMGGEFSEQYF. In DNA form, the CDR3 reads TGTGCCAGCAGCTTATATATGGGGGGCGAGTTTTCCGAGCAGTACTTC.

The chain combines TRBV7-9 with TRBJ2-5, with TRBD1 matching 11 bases. Germline CDR1 is SEHNR and CDR2 is FQNEAQ (reference sequence). With 5 bases clipped from V and 4 bases from J, the junction kept 9 bases outside the gene matches. CDR3 size: 16 residues. The CDR3 sequence: CASSPWDRGNGETQYF. In DNA form, the CDR3 reads TGTGCCAGCAGCCCTTGGGACAGGGGGAACGGAGAGACCCAGTACTTC.

The rearrangement joins TRBV18 to TRBJ2-5; 7 nucleotides agree with TRBD1. Germline V gene data show CDR1 as KGHSH and CDR2 as LQKENI. The CDR3 has 16 amino acids. With V trimmed by 3 bases and J by 5 bases, 12 bases remained unmatched. The CDR3 spells CASSPPLGGKLETQYF. Here the CDR3 DNA reads TGTGCCAGCTCACCGCCCTTAGGGGGCAAGTTGGAGACCCAGTACTTC.

V is TRBV11-2 and J is TRBJ1-4; possible D gene TRBD1, 5 bases. The CDR3 has 16 residues. Germline-derived CDR1 and CDR2 are SGHAT and FQNNGV. Trimming removed 2 bases from V and 7 bases from J, with 17 bases in between. The CDR3 sequence: CASSLWGMAGTEKLFF. Here the CDR3 DNA reads TGTGCCAGCAGCTTATGGGGCATGGCGGGGACTGAAAAACTGTTTTTT. Full variable domain (remainder filled in from reference TRBV11-2 and TRBJ1-4): EAGVAQSPRYKIIEKRQSVAFWCNPISGHATLYWYQQILGQGPKLLIQFQNNGVVDDSQLPKDRFSAERLKGVDSTLKIQPAKLEDSAVYLCASSLWGMAGTEKLFFGSGTQLSVL.

The rearrangement uses TRBV6-4 and TRBJ2-3; D might be TRBD1 or TRBD2, each matching 7 bases. V was clipped by 6 bases and J by 2 bases, with 12 bases between them. Germline V gene lookup returns CDR1 MRHNA and CDR2 SNTAGT. The CDR3 covers 14 residues. CDR3 protein: CASRAGGATDTQYF. CDR3 DNA sequence: TGTGCCAGCAGAGCAGGGGGGGCCACAGATACGCAGTATTTT.

V and J are TRBV9 and TRBJ1-2; TRBD1 matches at 8 bases. This CDR3 has 15 amino acids. Looked up from germline, CDR1 is SGDLS and CDR2 is YYNGEE. J gave up 8 bases and V 0 bases, and 9 bases lay outside the gene matches. CDR3 sequence: CASSVEWTGSNGYTF. The CDR3 DNA sequence: TGTGCCAGCAGCGTAGAGTGGACAGGGTCTAACGGCTACACCTTC.

In this sample, this clone turned up once. The genes are TRBV19 and TRBJ1-1; perhaps TRBD1 as D (5 bases). The CDR3 totals 15 residues. Trimming pared 4 bases from V and 4 bases from J, leaving 16 bases between. Germline lookup yields CDR1 LNHDA and CDR2 SQIVND (reference sequence). The CDR3 DNA reads as TGTGCCAGTAGTAGGATGCAGGGATTGAGCACTGAAGCTTTCTTT. This codes for CASSRMQGLSTEAFF.

The J gene is TRBJ2-7, the V gene TRBV25-1; D is ambiguous. Germline assignment: CDR1 MGHDK and CDR2 SYGVNS. The CDR3 runs 14 residues. V lost 0 bases to trimming and J lost 0 bases, with 6 bases between them. The DNA of the CDR3 is TGTGCCAGCAGTGAATACGCTAGCTCCTACGAGCAGTACTTC. Translating it yields CASSEYASSYEQYF.

The V call is TRBV11-2, the J call TRBJ1-1; D is unclear. V dropped 1 base and J dropped 11 bases, with 17 bases sitting between them. Germline loops: CDR1 SGHAT, CDR2 FQNNGV. This CDR3 spans 14 amino acids. CDR3 sequence (DNA): TGTGCCAGCAGCTTAGGAGTGGGGAGGCTCGGGGCTTTCTTT. Its protein is CASSLGVGRLGAFF. Full variable domain (remainder filled in from reference TRBV11-2 and TRBJ1-1): EAGVAQSPRYKIIEKRQSVAFWCNPISGHATLYWYQQILGQGPKLLIQFQNNGVVDDSQLPKDRFSAERLKGVDSTLKIQPAKLEDSAVYLCASSLGVGRLGAFFGQGTRLTVV.

CDR3: CASSLTGLGHQETQYF. The DNA of the CDR3 is TGTGCCAGCAGCTTGACAGGATTAGGGCACCAAGAGACCCAGTACTTC. The genes are TRBV5-6 and TRBJ2-5, with D perhaps matching TRBD1 (5 bases). The germline gives CDR1 SGHDT, CDR2 YYEEEE. The CDR3 contains 16 residues. The V end was cut by 1 base, the J end by 0 bases, with 13 bases between.

This chain links TRBV10-3 with TRBJ2-1; D unresolved. The germline V and J ends were trimmed by 0 bases and 8 bases, with 5 bases remaining between them. CDR3 length equals 12 residues. Germline V gives CDR1 ENHRY, CDR2 SYGVKD. The CDR3 spells CAISESLYEQFF. Written as DNA, the CDR3 is TGTGCCATCAGTGAGTCTCTCTATGAGCAGTTCTTC.

This clone was counted a few times. This chain connects TRBV28 to TRBJ1-6; D remains ambiguous. V lost 4 bases and J lost 7, with 8 bases in between. The germline CDR1 and CDR2 sequences are MDHEN and SYDVKM. The CDR3 loop spans 13 amino acids. CDR3: CASSYRSNSPLHF. The CDR3 region has the DNA TGTGCCAGCAGTTATCGATCAAATTCACCCCTCCACTTT.

The genes are TRBV6-4 and TRBJ1-2; TRBD1 matches 8 bases. This CDR3 comprises 12 residues. CDR1 and CDR2 (germline): MRHNA, SNTAGT. V trimming: 9 bases; J trimming: 4 bases; junction bases outside the gene matches: 4. CDR3 sequence reads: CARGGQGYGYTF. The DNA for the CDR3 is TGTGCCAGGGGAGGACAGGGCTATGGCTACACCTTC.